This T cell receptor beta chain stems from a study of control samples from healthy donors and cancer patients. The junction had 5 bases not matched to a gene; V was cut back by 3 bases and J by 5 bases. This CDR3 spans 16 amino acids. The germline V gene has CDR1 LNHNV and CDR2 YYDKDF (reference sequence). Measured with immunoSEQ multiplex PCR; TCRdb has only the in-frame clones, and not every one. The table includes approximately 49,000 clones, approximately 83% detected once. The receptor's source is a woman aged 50 to 60 with lung cancer. This sequence joins TRBV15 and TRBJ2-5; TRBD2 matches at 14 bases. The sample consisted of PBMCs. CDR3 nucleotide sequence: TGTGCCACCAGCAGTGGGACTAGCGGGGGAAGGGAGACCCAGTACTTC. Translating it yields CATSSGTSGGRETQYF.